Listed below are T cell receptor beta chains from one sample, sequenced in a study of blood T cell repertoires in COVID-19. Generated by immunoSEQ multiplex PCR, the TCRdb table keeps only in-frame clones and is missing some. This sample has 200,000 or so clones; 84% occur once, and the top ten carry less than 6.5%. Sequenced sample: peripheral blood. The receptors stem from a woman in her 70s with active or convalescent COVID-19. CDR3s leave out the opening cysteine and the closing phenylalanine or tryptophan. Rows may omit the clone size; those that give it use once, few, many or a size class.

cdr3_aa clone_size v_call
ASSMTGNGNQPQH few TRBV19
ASTPTSTGGADEQY few TRBV5-1
ASSLNAGGNYGYT - TRBV28
ASSPKDRGRFIWSEAF - TRBV11-2
ASSLAKTGLAGKETQY - TRBV5-8
ASIDRAATGELF few TRBV6-6
ASGPGGKRNTEAF - TRBV11-3
ASRSAGVYEQY - TRBV12-3/TRBV12-4
ASSPGLAGGVAKNIQY - TRBV4-1
ASRGLGYEQY - TRBV5-4
SVLGRRGYEQY - TRBV29-1
ASSMGQYNEQF - TRBV5-4
ASSHGLNHFQETQY - TRBV4-1
ASSYSIEVFQPQH - TRBV6-5
ASSPLPGLAGQNTGELF - TRBV28
SVGGTGDDYEQY - TRBV29-1
ASSPRTGQGLYGYT - TRBV5-1
ATSRASGASREKLF - TRBV15
ASSPRMTGPLGGELF - TRBV18